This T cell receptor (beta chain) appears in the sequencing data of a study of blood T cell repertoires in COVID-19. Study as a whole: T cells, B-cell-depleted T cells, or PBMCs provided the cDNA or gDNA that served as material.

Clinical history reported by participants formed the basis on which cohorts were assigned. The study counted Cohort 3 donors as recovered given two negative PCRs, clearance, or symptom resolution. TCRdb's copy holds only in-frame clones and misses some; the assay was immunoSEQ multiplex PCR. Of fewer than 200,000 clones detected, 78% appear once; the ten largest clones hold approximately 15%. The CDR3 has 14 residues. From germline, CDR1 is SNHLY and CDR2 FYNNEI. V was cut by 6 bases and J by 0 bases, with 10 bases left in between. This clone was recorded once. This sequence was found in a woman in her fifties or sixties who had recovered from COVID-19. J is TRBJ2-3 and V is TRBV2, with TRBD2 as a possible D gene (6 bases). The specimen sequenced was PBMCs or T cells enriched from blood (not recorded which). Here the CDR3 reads CASSRDSSTDTQYF. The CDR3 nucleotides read TGTGCCAGCAGCCGGGACTCAAGCACAGATACGCAGTATTTT.